This record looks at one T cell receptor (beta chain) sequence and its context. This entry belongs to a study of blood T cell repertoires in COVID-19. The overall study: Italy, Spain and the United States were the sources of the convalescent and acute COVID-19 samples.

The table came from immunoSEQ multiplex PCR; TCRdb's copy has only in-frame clones and leaves some out. The table has under 150,000 clones, 60% to 80% seen once; the top ten hold around 2.9%. Germline lookup yields CDR1 SGHTA and CDR2 FQGNSA. The CDR3 has 17 residues. Germline trimming cut 3 bases from V and 7 bases from J; bases unmatched to any gene: 17. Among Cohort 3 donors, those recovered had two negative PCRs, clearance, or symptom resolution. The receptor's source is a woman aged 45-59 years who had recovered from COVID-19. Input material: PBMCs or T cells enriched from blood (not recorded which). The rearrangement joins TRBV7-2 to TRBJ2-7; TRBD2 aligns across 8 bases. DNA of the CDR3: TGTGCCAGCAGCTTTTCAGGCACTAGCGGTCCAGGAGGGGAGCAGTACTTC. This translates into CASSFSGTSGPGGEQYF.